The present T cell receptor beta chain was sequenced within a study of blood T cell repertoires in COVID-19. Study-level background: Researchers got acute and convalescent COVID-19 samples from the United States, Italy and Spain. PBMCs, B-cell-depleted T cells, or T cells were the source of the cDNA or gDNA that made up the material.

In the original analysis: Amplification of reference gene primers was used by the study to estimate nucleated cell counts. Method: immunoSEQ multiplex PCR; TCRdb's copy keeps in-frame clones and lacks some. Clone size and V and J calls were adopted from that table, with D and trimming inferred from the DNA. The data hold fewer than 350,000 clones, with approximately 86% observed a single time. The sequence came from a woman in her 30s who had recovered from COVID-19. Source material: peripheral blood.

Here the CDR3 reads CASSYAPSGWTGELFF. The CDR3 DNA is TGTGCCAGCAGTTACGCACCTAGCGGGTGGACCGGGGAGCTGTTTTTT. This rearrangement joins TRBV6-5 to TRBJ2-2; 8 bases align to TRBD2. V gave up 2 bases and J gave up 5 bases; unmatched junction bases: 7. CDR3 length: 16 amino acids. Germline V gene sequence: CDR1 MNHEY, CDR2 SVGAGI.